This is a list of T cell receptor beta chains from one sample in a study of beta chain features in type 1 diabetes. Sequencing used immunoSEQ multiplex PCR; TCRdb keeps in-frame clones, though not all of them. The sample lists 100,000 to 150,000 clones, around 9% seen once, with approximately 0.7% in the top ten. Source material: central memory CD4+ T cells from blood. These receptors all stem from a man aged 25-45 years with type 1 diabetes. Both conserved end residues are part of each CDR3. D genes are given only for firm matches. A clone size is listed for some rows: how often the clone was seen (once, few, many), or a class if it is expanded.

>TRBJ2-1|.|.|TRBV7-2
TGTGCCAGCAGCTTGGGGCTCCCTTCGCTGAATGAGCAGTTCTTC
CASSLGLPSLNEQFF
>TRBJ2-5|TRBD2|many|TRBV5-1
TGCGCCAGCAGCTCCGGACTAGCGGGGATTGGGGAGACCCAGTACTTC
CASSSGLAGIGETQYF
>TRBJ2-1|.|many|TRBV28
TGTGCCAGCAGTTGGAGCAATGAGCAGTTCTTC
CASSWSNEQFF
>TRBJ1-6|.|.|TRBV4-1
TGCGCCAGCAGCCAAGAAGTGGGCAGACGGGAATCACCCCTCCACTTT
CASSQEVGRRESPLHF
>TRBJ1-3|.|few|TRBV14
TGTGCCAGCAGCCATCCCCAGGGCGGAAACACCATATATTTT
CASSHPQGGNTIYF
>TRBJ2-3|.|few|TRBV18
TGTGCCAGCTCAGAACCGGGAGACAATACGCAGTATTTT
CASSEPGDNTQYF
>TRBJ2-3|TRBD1|.|TRBV25-1
TGTGCCAGCTCGGGACAGCTTTCCACAGATACGCAGTATTTT
CASSGQLSTDTQYF
>TRBJ2-2|.|few|TRBV2
TGTGCCAGCAGTGAATACAGCACCGGGGAGCTGTTTTTT
CASSEYSTGELFF
>TRBJ2-3|TRBD2|.|TRBV5-4
TGTGCCAGCAGCAAAGGGACTAGCATTGGAGATACGCAGTATTTT
CASSKGTSIGDTQYF
>TRBJ1-4|TRBD1|.|TRBV15
TGTGCCACCAGCATACAGGGGGAGCAACTGTTTTTT
CATSIQGEQLFF
>TRBJ2-2|.|few|TRBV19
TGTGCCAGTAGTATCGGCACCGGGGAGCTGTTTTTT
CASSIGTGELFF
>TRBJ2-5|.|few|TRBV9
TGTGCCAGCAGCCCTAGGGACTTCAAAGAGACCCAGTACTTC
CASSPRDFKETQYF
>TRBJ1-6|.|many|TRBV7-2
TGTGCCAGCAGCCGCCCCGTTCAGAGTGGACAGCCAAATTCACCCCTCCACTTT
CASSRPVQSGQPNSPLHF
>TRBJ2-1|.|.|TRBV18
TGTGCCAGCTCACCAACAAGAACGGGGGTTGACTACAATGAGCAGTTCTTC
CASSPTRTGVDYNEQFF
>TRBJ2-7|TRBD2|.|TRBV6-6
TGTGCCAGCAGTCCCCTAGCGGGGCTAACCTACGAGCAGTACTTC
CASSPLAGLTYEQYF
>TRBJ2-5|.|few|TRBV4-3
TGCGCCAGCAGCCAAGATTGGCTCGAGACCCAGTACTTC
CASSQDWLETQYF
>TRBJ2-7|.|few|TRBV7-9
TGTGCCAGCAGCTTATCAGGGGTCGGAGGCGAGCAGTACTTC
CASSLSGVGGEQYF
>TRBJ2-7|.|few|TRBV5-1
TGCGCCAGCAGCTTGGATCCGAGTTCCTACGAGCAGTACTTC
CASSLDPSSYEQYF
>TRBJ2-1|TRBD2|.|TRBV10-1
TGCGCCAGCAGGGAGTCTAGCGGGGGGGCTGGCGAGCAGTTCTTC
CASRESSGGAGEQFF
>TRBJ2-3|.|.|TRBV5-8
TGTGCCAGCAGCTCGGGACTGGAGGGAGGATCAGATACGCAGTATTTT
CASSSGLEGGSDTQYF
>TRBJ2-1|TRBD1|.|TRBV5-1
TGCGCCAGCAGTTCAGGGGGCCTCTACAATGAGCAGTTCTTC
CASSSGGLYNEQFF
>TRBJ1-5|.|few|TRBV28
TGTGCCAGCAGCAAGGGGGGGCAACATCAGCCCCAGCATTTT
CASSKGGQHQPQHF
>TRBJ1-6|TRBD1|.|TRBV6-5
TGTGCCAGCAGTTACACCTTACGGACAGGCGGTTCACCCCTCCACTTT
CASSYTLRTGGSPLHF
>TRBJ2-7|TRBD2|.|TRBV5-6
TGTGCCAGCAGCTCGAAAATTATAGCGGGGGTCTCCTACGAGCAGTACTTC
CASSSKIIAGVSYEQYF
>TRBJ2-6|TRBD1|.|TRBV28
TGTGCCAGCAGTTCCGGGACAGGGGCTGGGGCCAACGTCCTGACTTTC
CASSSGTGAGANVLTF
>TRBJ2-5|TRBD1|.|TRBV28
TGTGCCAGCAGTTCCCGGGACAGGGCTCAAGAGACCCAGTACTTC
CASSSRDRAQETQYF
>TRBJ2-3|TRBD2|.|TRBV5-6
TGTGCCAGCAGCACGGGACTAGCTCCAGATACGCAGTATTTT
CASSTGLAPDTQYF
>TRBJ2-5|TRBD1|few|TRBV9
TGTGCCAGCAGCCCTCGACAGGGAAGGCAAGAGACCCAGTACTTC
CASSPRQGRQETQYF
>TRBJ2-7|.|.|TRBV7-4
TGTGCCAGCAGCTCACGTTTGCAGCAGGGGCTCTACGAGCAGTACTTC
CASSSRLQQGLYEQYF
>TRBJ1-2|TRBD1|few|TRBV7-9
TGTGCCAGCAGCCGGACAGGGCCCTATGGCTACACCTTC
CASSRTGPYGYTF
>TRBJ1-2|.|few|TRBV18
TGTGCCAGCTCACCAGACCGGAGCTATGGCTACACCTTC
CASSPDRSYGYTF
>TRBJ1-6|TRBD1|.|TRBV7-2
TGTGCCAGCAGCCGTGTCGGGGGGGACAGAAATTCACCCCTCCACTTT
CASSRVGGDRNSPLHF
>TRBJ1-6|.|many|TRBV30
TGTGCCTGGAGTCCACCCGGGGTAGATTCACCCCTCCACTTT
CAWSPPGVDSPLHF
>TRBJ2-1|TRBD1|.|TRBV5-4
TGTGCCAGCAGCTTGGCACAGGGGGGCAATGAGCAGTTCTTC
CASSLAQGGNEQFF
>TRBJ1-3|.|few|TRBV4-3
TGCGCCAGCAGCCAAGAAGGCAGAGCGGGAGGAAACACCATATATTTT
CASSQEGRAGGNTIYF
>TRBJ1-5|TRBD1|.|TRBV7-9
TGTGCCAGCAGCTCGACAGGGTTCGAGCCCCAGCATTTT
CASSSTGFEPQHF
>TRBJ2-7|TRBD1|few|TRBV5-1
TGCGCCAGCAGCCCCGGGACAGGAGCCCACAACGAGCAGTACTTC
CASSPGTGAHNEQYF
>TRBJ2-7|TRBD1|.|TRBV6-6
TGTGCCAGCACCCTGGACAGGGACAAGCAGTACTTC
CASTLDRDKQYF
>TRBJ2-1|.|.|TRBV5-1
TGCGCCAGCTCCCCAGGTGGGTCCGGCTATGAGCAGTTCTTC
CASSPGGSGYEQFF
>TRBJ2-3|TRBD1|.|TRBV27
TGTGCCAGCAGTCAAAAGGGGGCTAGCACAGATACGCAGTATTTT
CASSQKGASTDTQYF
>TRBJ1-2|TRBD1|.|TRBV18
TGTGCCAGCTCACCGCTCTCGCCGGGACAGGGTAACTATGGCTACACCTTC
CASSPLSPGQGNYGYTF
>TRBJ1-5|.|.|TRBV30
TGTGCCTGGAGTGCCGGGGGTAGCAATCAGCCCCAGCATTTT
CAWSAGGSNQPQHF
>TRBJ2-5|.|.|TRBV7-3
TGTGCCAGCAGCCAAGGACAACAAGAGACCCAGTACTTC
CASSQGQQETQYF
>TRBJ2-2|TRBD2|few|TRBV5-1
TGCGCCAGCAGCTCCCTAAGCGGGGGGAACACCGGGGAGCTGTTTTTT
CASSSLSGGNTGELFF
>TRBJ2-6|.|few|TRBV5-8
TGTGCCAGCAGCTTGTATAGGGGGTCTGGGGCCAACGTCCTGACTTTC
CASSLYRGSGANVLTF
>TRBJ2-3|.|.|TRBV5-8
TGTGCCAGCACCCCCCCAAGGGGAAGCACAGATACGCAGTATTTT
CASTPPRGSTDTQYF
>TRBJ1-2|.|once|TRBV7-2
TGTGCCAGCAGCTTGAGCGGAATCTATGGCTACACCTTC
CASSLSGIYGYTF
>TRBJ2-7|.|.|TRBV27
TGTGCCAGCAGTACCGCAGGGCAGCCCTACGAGCAGTACTTC
CASSTAGQPYEQYF
>TRBJ2-6|TRBD2|.|TRBV27
TGTGCCACCGGTCGGACTAGTGGGGCCAACGTCCTGACTTTC
CATGRTSGANVLTF
>TRBJ1-1|.|few|TRBV11-2
TGTGCCAGCACCACACAGGTTACGAACACTGAAGCTTTCTTT
CASTTQVTNTEAFF
>TRBJ2-7|TRBD1|many|TRBV28
TGTGCCAGCAAACAGGGGACCAGGGAGCAGTACTTC
CASKQGTREQYF
>TRBJ2-1|.|.|TRBV5-6
TGTGCCAGCAGCCTGGGACGGGGAAATGAGCAGTTCTTC
CASSLGRGNEQFF
>TRBJ1-6|.|few|TRBV2
TGTGCCAGCAGTCCCGGGGGGGTGGATTCACCCCTCCACTTT
CASSPGGVDSPLHF
>TRBJ2-3|TRBD2|few|TRBV4-1
TGCGCCAGCAGCCAAGAAAAGGGGAGTGCGGGGGGCACAGATACGCAGTATTTT
CASSQEKGSAGGTDTQYF
>TRBJ2-1|TRBD1|few|TRBV28
TGTGCCAGCAGTCTCCCGGGACAGGGGGCGAATGAGCAGTTCTTC
CASSLPGQGANEQFF